These 29 T cell receptor beta chains originate from one sample sequenced in a study of cytomegalovirus exposure and HLA in healthy donors. The PCR was carried out with 60 Vbeta primers and 13 Jbeta primers. The data were produced by immunoSEQ multiplex PCR, yet TCRdb's version contains in-frame clones alone and is incomplete. Of about 150,000 clones detected, around 84% appear once; the ten largest clones hold around 2%. Sequenced input: PBMCs. These receptors originate from a young man in good health and CMV-seronegative.

The J gene is TRBJ1-4, the V gene TRBV6-5, with a tentative D call TRBD1 (6 bases). CDR3 size: 13 residues. CDR1 is MNHEY, CDR2 SVGAGI, per germline. Trimming removed 6 bases from V and 8 bases from J, with 13 bases in between. CDR3 region: CASRQGGGEKLFF. DNA of the CDR3: TGTGCCAGCAGGCAAGGGGGAGGGGAAAAACTGTTTTTT.

The sample holds one count of this clone. One junction end does not reproduce the germline sequence, and a read error may be involved. The sample carries other DNA sequences with the same CDR3. V and J are TRBV5-1 and TRBJ1-2; TRBD1 matches at 10 bases. The CDR3 loop spans 17 amino acids. CDR1 is SGHRS, CDR2 YFSETQ, per germline. For the CDR3, the DNA is TGCGCCAGCAGCTCACCCGGGACAGGGGAAAGTAACTATGGCTACACCTTT. It codes for CASSSPGTGESNYGYTF.

This clone has more than one count but fewer than ten. The V call is TRBV7-2, the J call TRBJ2-6; weak D call: TRBD1 (5 bases). Trimming took 2 bases from V and 2 from J, leaving 13 bases between them. Germline lookup yields CDR1 SGHTA and CDR2 FQGNSA. This CDR3 region has 17 residues. The CDR3 here is CASSLPTGSPGANVLTF. The CDR3 coding sequence is TGTGCCAGCAGCTTACCCACAGGTTCCCCTGGGGCCAACGTCCTGACTTTC.

In its sample, this clone was seen a few times. This chain connects TRBV7-2 to TRBJ1-2; D is unresolved. The germline V gene encodes CDR1 SGHTA and CDR2 FQGNSA. V lost 3 bases and J 0 bases, leaving 11 bases between the germline ends. This CDR3 spans 15 amino acids. Here the CDR3 DNA reads TGTGCCAGCAGCTTCTCGGGAGGAACTAACTATGGCTACACCTTC. Amino acid sequence: CASSFSGGTNYGYTF.

J is TRBJ1-1 and V is TRBV19; D is unclear. The V and J ends lost 6 bases and 4 bases respectively, with 12 bases between them. CDR1 LNHDA and CDR2 SQIVND come from the germline V gene (reference sequence). The CDR3 runs to 13 residues. The CDR3 DNA sequence: TGTGCCAGTAGGGTGAGGGCAGTCACTGAAGCTTTCTTT. Amino acids: CASRVRAVTEAFF.

This chain uses TRBV10-3 with TRBJ1-3; D unclear. The CDR3 is 13 amino acids. Germline V lookup: CDR1 ENHRY, CDR2 SYGVKD. V lost 7 bases to trimming and J lost 4 bases, with 11 bases between them. The CDR3 DNA follows: TGTGCCATCACCCCGGGAGACGGAAACACCATATATTTT. It encodes CAITPGDGNTIYF.

V usage is TRBV28 and J usage is TRBJ2-2; the match to TRBD1 covers 8 bases. The junction had 4 bases not matched to a gene; V was cut back by 6 bases and J by 1 base. The CDR3 is made up of 15 amino acids. The V gene's germline CDR1 is MDHEN and CDR2 SYDVKM. CDR3 bases: TGTGCCAGCAGCCAGGACAGGGTGAACACCGGGGAGCTGTTTTTT. This encodes CASSQDRVNTGELFF.

The gene calls are TRBV7-9 and TRBJ2-1; TRBD2 is a possible D gene (5 bases). Germline V CDR1 and CDR2: SEHNR, FQNEAQ (reference sequence). The CDR3 is 15 amino acids. Trimming took off 2 bases at V and 5 bases at J, with 13 bases between the two ends. The CDR3 DNA reads as TGTGCCAGCAGCTTATCTGCAGGAGGTAACAATGAGCAGTTCTTC. This sequence encodes CASSLSAGGNNEQFF.

The rearrangement uses TRBV14 and TRBJ2-7; 9 positions match TRBD2. Germline CDR1 SGHDN, CDR2 FVKESK. The length of the CDR3 is 15 residues. J lost 6 bases, V lost 8 bases, and 14 bases had no gene match. The CDR3 sequence: CASAGQSGGPSEQYF. The DNA of the CDR3 is TGTGCCAGCGCTGGGCAAAGCGGGGGGCCATCCGAGCAGTACTTC. The whole variable domain, remainder taken from reference TRBV14 and TRBJ2-7, is EAGVTQFPSHSVIEKGQTVTLRCDPISGHDNLYWYRRVMGKEIKFLLHFVKESKQDESGMPNNRFLAERTGGTYSTLKVQPAELEDSGVYFCASAGQSGGPSEQYFGPGTRLTVT.

The rearrangement uses TRBV6-5 and TRBJ1-2; TRBD1 matches at 8 bases. Germline-derived CDR1 and CDR2 are MNHEY and SVGAGI. The CDR3 sequence is 15 residues long. Unmatched junction bases numbered 11, after V lost 6 bases and J lost 5 bases. The CDR3 sequence: CASSFRGQELYGYTF. The CDR3 DNA reads as TGTGCCAGCAGCTTTAGGGGACAGGAGTTATATGGCTACACCTTC.

The V gene is TRBV7-3, the J gene TRBJ2-3; TRBD2 matches at 7 bases. CDR1 is SGHTA, CDR2 FQGTGA, per germline. With 1 base clipped from V and 1 base from J, the junction kept 2 bases outside the gene matches. The CDR3 contains 15 residues. CDR3 nucleotides: TGTGCCAGCAGCTTAAGTCTAGCGGGCACAGATACGCAGTATTTT. Its translation: CASSLSLAGTDTQYF.

As to this clone: One end of the junction does not line up with germline, which may come from a read error. The rearrangement joins TRBV7-9 to TRBJ2-5; weak D call: TRBD1 (5 bases). The CDR3 runs 14 residues. The V gene's germline CDR1 is SEHNR and CDR2 FQNEAQ (reference sequence). The CDR3 DNA follows: TGTTCCAGCAGCTTAGGCAGACAGCAAGAGACCCAGTACTTC. It translates to CSSSLGRQQETQYF.

The chain links TRBV7-8 to TRBJ1-1; D perhaps matches TRBD1 (5 bases). The CDR3 totals 15 residues. V dropped 1 base and J dropped 3 bases, with 12 bases sitting between them. In germline, CDR1 is SGHVS, CDR2 FQNEAQ. CDR3 in amino acids: CASSLVQGGDTEAFF. CDR3 DNA sequence: TGTGCCAGCAGCTTAGTCCAGGGTGGTGACACTGAAGCTTTCTTT.

The chain has TRBV7-9 and TRBJ2-3; no clear D. The CDR3 sequence is 15 residues long. The ends were cut back, 6 bases at V and 2 bases at J, with 15 bases in the middle. Germline CDR1 is SEHNR and CDR2 is FQNEAQ (reference sequence). The CDR3 DNA sequence: TGTGCCAGCAGATTTGGATACAGAGACACAGATACGCAGTATTTT. Its protein is CASRFGYRDTDTQYF.

The sample holds a few counts of this clone. V is TRBV5-4 and J is TRBJ2-1; 10 positions agree with TRBD2. The CDR3 totals 15 residues. V lost 0 bases to trimming and J lost 6 bases; unmatched junction nucleotides: 3. Germline V gives CDR1 SGHNT, CDR2 YYREEE (reference sequence). CDR3 residues: CASSLGLAGVNEQFF. The DNA of the CDR3 is TGTGCCAGCAGCTTGGGGCTAGCGGGAGTCAATGAGCAGTTCTTC.

The J gene is TRBJ2-3, the V gene TRBV6-5, with TRBD2 matching 7 bases. Losses at the gene ends were 2 bases for V and 4 bases for J; bases not matched to a gene: 6. Germline V gene sequence: CDR1 MNHEY, CDR2 SVGAGI. CDR3 length: 15 amino acids. The CDR3 region has the DNA TGTGCCAGCAGTTACGTGGTGGGGGGGGCAGATACGCAGTATTTT. Protein: CASSYVVGGADTQYF.

The chain couples TRBV7-6 to TRBJ1-5; D possibly corresponds to TRBD1 (6 bases). V gave up 4 bases and J gave up 5 bases, with 18 bases separating them. CDR1 is SGHVS and CDR2 is FNYEAQ in the germline V gene. The CDR3 consists of 16 residues. CDR3 in amino acids: CASSSRGDRSDQPQHF. The CDR3 coding sequence is TGTGCCAGCAGCTCTAGGGGCGACAGGAGCGATCAGCCCCAGCATTTT.

The chain links TRBV6-5 to TRBJ2-2; TRBD2 agrees at 7 bases. The CDR3 loop spans 14 amino acids. V shed 5 bases and J 8 bases; nucleotides not matched to a gene: 8. The germline V gene has CDR1 MNHEY and CDR2 SVGAGI. CDR3 nucleotides: TGTGCCAGCAGTACGCGGGGGAGGCTGGGGGAGCTGTTTTTT. Protein product: CASSTRGRLGELFF.

This clone was detected a few times. The CDR3 DNA reads as TGTGCCAGCAGCTTGGTAGACAGGGGTTCTGATGGCTACACCTTC. Protein sequence: CASSLVDRGSDGYTF. This sequence joins TRBV5-6 and TRBJ1-2; 8 nucleotides line up with TRBD1. Looked up from germline, CDR1 is SGHDT and CDR2 is YYEEEE. This CDR3 region has 15 residues. V lost 0 bases, J lost 6 bases, and 7 bases stayed unmatched.

The CDR3: CASSSTSVLYSNQPQHF. As DNA, the CDR3 is TGTGCCAGCTCATCAACCAGCGTACTTTATAGCAATCAGCCCCAGCATTTT. This rearrangement joins TRBV18 to TRBJ1-5; D remains unclear. V was trimmed by 5 bases and J by 0 bases, leaving 17 bases between them. This CDR3 spans 17 amino acids. Germline values: CDR1 KGHSH, CDR2 LQKENI.

The J gene is TRBJ2-7, the V gene TRBV28; 9 bases are a match to TRBD1. Germline CDR1 and CDR2: MDHEN and SYDVKM. This CDR3 spans 13 amino acids. V lost 6 bases, J lost 6 bases, and 6 bases stayed unmatched. CDR3 sequence: CASSSGTGPEQYF. The CDR3 coding sequence is TGTGCCAGCAGCTCCGGGACAGGGCCCGAGCAGTACTTC.

CDR3 sequence (DNA): TGTGCCAGCAGCCCCGGACTAGCGGGGACCTACAATGAGCAGTTCTTC. Its protein is CASSPGLAGTYNEQFF. The J gene is TRBJ2-1, the V gene TRBV9, with TRBD2 matching 12 bases. The trim removed 4 bases at V and 2 bases at J, leaving 4 bases unmatched. The CDR3 sequence is 16 residues long. Per the germline V gene, CDR1 is SGDLS and CDR2 is YYNGEE.

The genes are TRBV7-6 and TRBJ1-1; perhaps TRBD1 as D (6 bases). Germline V gene data show CDR1 as SGHVS and CDR2 as FNYEAQ. The ends were cut back, 2 bases at V and 1 base at J, with 14 bases in the middle. CDR3 length equals 16 residues. As DNA, the CDR3 is TGTGCCAGCAGCTTATTCCCGGACAGTCCGAACACTGAAGCTTTCTTT. This gives the protein CASSLFPDSPNTEAFF.

CDR3 sequence: CASSVGGQGKSRYTF. CDR3 DNA: TGTGCCAGCAGCGTAGGAGGGCAGGGGAAGAGTCGCTACACCTTC. V and J are TRBV9 and TRBJ1-2; a possible D gene is TRBD1 (6 bases). The CDR3 is 15 residues long. Per germline, CDR1 SGDLS and CDR2 YYNGEE. Trimming cost V 0 bases and J 9 bases, with 18 bases left between them.

The CDR3 sequence: CSVEVGKTTGGGEQYF. CDR3 DNA sequence: TGCAGCGTTGAAGTGGGGAAGACGACAGGGGGAGGCGAGCAGTACTTC. This chain uses TRBV29-1 with TRBJ2-7; 9 bases agree with TRBD1. The CDR3 consists of 16 residues. Germline CDR1 and CDR2: SQVTM and ANQGSEA. V was clipped by 1 base and J by 6 bases; unmatched bases: 13.

This sequence joins TRBV18 and TRBJ2-1; TRBD2 is a possible D gene (6 bases). The V end was cut by 8 bases, the J end by 7 bases, with 15 bases between. The CDR3 is 13 residues long. CDR1 and CDR2 (germline): KGHSH, LQKENI. In nucleotides, the CDR3 is TGTGCCAGCACCGTCGGGGGTCAAAATGAGCAGTTCTTC. Translating it yields CASTVGGQNEQFF. Complete variable domain (other parts from reference TRBV18 and TRBJ2-1): NAGVMQNPRHLVRRRGQEARLRCSPMKGHSHVYWYRQLPEEGLKFMVYLQKENIIDESGMPKERFSAEFPKEGPSILRIQQVVRGDSAAYFCASTVGGQNEQFFGPGTRLTVL.

The J gene is TRBJ2-5, the V gene TRBV14, with D hard to call. This CDR3 contains 12 residues. Per the germline V gene, CDR1 is SGHDN and CDR2 is FVKESK. The V end was cut by 2 bases, the J end by 5 bases, with 6 bases between. This chain's CDR3 is CASSQSRETQYF. The CDR3, as DNA: TGTGCCAGCAGCCAAAGTCGGGAGACCCAGTACTTC.

There are a few counts of this clone. The chain joins TRBV9 to TRBJ1-3, with D uncertain. V was shortened by 0 bases and J by 4 bases, with 8 bases between the two germline ends. The germline V gene encodes CDR1 SGDLS and CDR2 YYNGEE. This CDR3 region has 14 residues. The CDR3 sequence: CASSVDMGGNTIYF. Here the CDR3 DNA reads TGTGCCAGCAGCGTAGACATGGGCGGAAACACCATATATTTT. The whole variable domain, filled in from reference TRBV9 and TRBJ1-3, reads DSGVTQTPKHLITATGQRVTLRCSPRSGDLSVYWYQQSLDQGLQFLIQYYNGEERAKGNILERFSAQQFPDLHSELNLSSLELGDSALYFCASSVDMGGNTIYFGEGSWLTVV.

The chain carries TRBV21-1 and TRBJ1-4. TRBV21-1 is recorded as a pseudogene. This CDR3 spans 19 amino acids. The CDR3 DNA reads TGTGCCAGCAGCCCAAACACGGGGGTGATAGGGCGTGCTAATGAAAAACTGTTTTTT. It encodes CASSPNTGVIGRANEKLFF.